This TCR beta chain was observed in a study of blood T cell repertoires in COVID-19. Study-wide background: Acute and convalescent COVID-19 samples came from the United States, Italy and Spain. The analysed material was cDNA or gDNA that came from T cells, B-cell-depleted T cells, or PBMCs.

The length of the CDR3 is 20 residues. V dropped 1 base and J dropped 2; count of bases not matched to a gene: 14. Germline assignment: CDR1 LGHDT and CDR2 YNNKEL (reference sequence). As handled by the study authors: Estimation of nucleated cell counts was performed using reference gene primer amplification. The table came from immunoSEQ multiplex PCR; TCRdb's copy has only in-frame clones and leaves some out. V and J calls and clone size follow that table, whereas D and trimming were derived from the DNA. The table lists about 210,000 clones, roughly 85% of them singletons. This TCR derives from a woman aged 40 to 49 with active or convalescent COVID-19. Sequencing was carried out using peripheral blood. The V gene is TRBV3-1 (or the pseudogene TRBV3-2), the J gene TRBJ2-1, with 10 bases that match TRBD2. The CDR3: CASSQGGLAGADSAYNEQFF. Here the CDR3 DNA reads TGTGCCAGCAGCCAAGGAGGGCTAGCGGGAGCTGATAGTGCCTACAATGAGCAGTTCTTC.